This T cell receptor beta chain was recovered during a study of T cell repertoires in cytomegalovirus infection. Study as a whole: It can be stated that public TCR beta signatures indicated CMV infection as well as a matching HLA type. General study results and limits: The ex vivo response was dominated by HLA-C-restricted CMV-specific TCR beta clonotypes. Using cumulative public TCR beta family frequency, the authors identified those who carried CMV together with the relevant HLA.

TCRdb processed the reads anew with MiXCR; each CDR3 protein has one entry. The sample includes about 230,000 distinct CDR3 sequences, under 25% of them seen just once. This clonotype came up a few times. Its antigen is not known. Looked up from germline, CDR1 is LNHDA and CDR2 is SQIVND (reference sequence). Trimming shortened V by 5 bases and J by 0 bases, and 8 bases separated the two germline ends. The CDR3 covers 15 residues. This chain links TRBV19 with TRBJ2-6; no clear D gene. Sequenced material: CD8+ T cells from PBMCs. The receptor's source is a human donor in good health (CMV status not recorded). Some clones in this sample may be carry-over from other donors' samples. The CDR3 sequence is CASSPRISGANVLTF. CDR3 nucleotide sequence: TGTGCCAGTAGTCCGCGGATCTCTGGGGCCAACGTCCTGACTTTC.